Listed here are 24 T cell receptor beta chains from one sample, sequenced in a study of blood T cell repertoires in COVID-19. Sequencing used immunoSEQ multiplex PCR; TCRdb keeps in-frame clones, though not all of them. This table holds hundreds of thousands of clones, around 90% found once. Sequenced material: PBMCs or T cells enriched from blood (not recorded which). The receptor set was obtained from a woman aged 18-35 years who had recovered from COVID-19.

A single count supports this clone. The rearrangement links TRBV12-3 or TRBV12-4 to TRBJ2-3; 7 positions agree with TRBD2. The CDR3 is made up of 13 amino acids. The junction had 2 bases not matched to a gene; V was cut back by 8 bases and J by 0 bases. The DNA of the CDR3 is TGTGCCAGCGCTAGCGGTAGCACAGATACGCAGTATTTT. Translation: CASASGSTDTQYF.

This sequence joins TRBV18 and TRBJ2-4, with 9 bases identical to TRBD2. CDR3 length: 18 residues. The germline CDR1 and CDR2 sequences are KGHSH and LQKENI. V was clipped by 2 bases and J by 1 base; unmatched bases: 9. The CDR3 DNA follows: TGTGCCAGCTCACCATTTAGCGGGAGCCCTAGCGCCAAAAACATTCAGTACTTC. Residues: CASSPFSGSPSAKNIQYF.

The count of this clone is one. The V call is TRBV28, the J call TRBJ1-5; possibly TRBD1 for D (5 bases). Trimming took 5 bases from V and 1 from J, leaving 9 bases between them. The CDR3 loop spans 14 amino acids. Looked up from germline, CDR1 is MDHEN and CDR2 is SYDVKM. The CDR3 nucleotides read TGTGCCAGCAGTGATTCAGGGAGCAATCAGCCCCAGCATTTT. Translated, it gives CASSDSGSNQPQHF. Using reference TRBV28 and TRBJ1-5 for the parts outside the CDR3, the full variable domain is DVKVTQSSRYLVKRTGEKVFLECVQDMDHENMFWYRQDPGLGLRLIYFSYDVKMKEKGDIPEGYSVSREKKERFSLILESASTNQTSMYLCASSDSGSNQPQHFGDGTRLSIL.

V is TRBV7-9 and J is TRBJ2-7; TRBD1 agrees at 9 bases. V shed 6 bases and J 5 bases; nucleotides not matched to a gene: 8. The CDR3 runs 14 residues. Germline V CDR1 and CDR2: SEHNR, FQNEAQ (reference sequence). Here the CDR3 reads CASSRTGGADEQYF. The CDR3 bases are TGTGCCAGCAGTCGCACAGGGGGCGCGGACGAGCAGTACTTC.

This clone was picked up one time. The V gene is TRBV7-2, the J gene TRBJ1-1; D ambiguous. The CDR3 length is 15 residues. Trimming took 2 bases from V and 3 from J, leaving 13 bases between them. From germline, CDR1 is SGHTA and CDR2 FQGNSA. CDR3 DNA sequence: TGTGCCAGCAGCTTAAATCGGAGGATTGACACTGAAGCTTTCTTT. Protein: CASSLNRRIDTEAFF.

The rearrangement links TRBV28 to TRBJ2-1; D possibly corresponds to TRBD1 (5 bases). The CDR3 covers 14 residues. V was cut by 5 bases and J by 4 bases, with 12 bases left in between. CDR1 and CDR2 (germline): MDHEN, SYDVKM. The CDR3 spells CASSPRTRYNEQFF. The CDR3 DNA sequence: TGTGCCAGCAGTCCGAGGACACGTTACAATGAGCAGTTCTTC.

Only one count was recorded for this clone. V usage is TRBV9 and J usage is TRBJ2-3, with TRBD2 matching over 10 bases. Trimming took 3 bases from V and 4 from J; bases not matched to a gene: 5. CDR1 is SGDLS, CDR2 YYNGEE, per germline. The length of the CDR3 is 15 residues. In DNA, the CDR3 is TGTGCCAGCAGCGACAGCGGGAGGGGATCAGATACGCAGTATTTT. It translates to CASSDSGRGSDTQYF.

A remark on this clone: A junction boundary mismatches the germline segment, possibly from a read error. The genes are TRBV6-2 or TRBV6-3 and TRBJ1-6, with D possibly being TRBD1 (5 bases). The CDR3 has 13 amino acids. Germline V gene lookup returns CDR1 MNHEY and CDR2 SVGEGT. The CDR3 DNA is TGTGCCAGCAGTCCCTCCCGGACGGGTGGAGGGACCTTT. Translation: CASSPSRTGGGTF.

The chain combines TRBV4-1 with TRBJ1-5; D possibly corresponds to TRBD1 (5 bases). Germline V CDR1 and CDR2: MGHRA, YSYEKL. V was trimmed by 4 bases and J by 7 bases, leaving 11 bases between them. This CDR3 comprises 13 residues. CDR3 in amino acids: CASSPRRGQPQHF. CDR3 nucleotides: TGCGCCAGCAGCCCCCGCCGGGGGCAGCCCCAGCATTTT.

The gene calls are TRBV19 and TRBJ1-1; weak D call: TRBD1 (6 bases). CDR1 is LNHDA, CDR2 SQIVND, per germline (reference sequence). CDR3 length equals 13 residues. V was cut by 4 bases and J by 1 base, with 7 bases left in between. The DNA for the CDR3 is TGTGCCAGTAGTACGGACAGGAACACTGAAGCTTTCTTT. Translated, it gives CASSTDRNTEAFF.

The genes are TRBV5-1 and TRBJ1-1, with D uncertain. This CDR3 has 17 residues. Germline CDR1 reads SGHRS; CDR2 reads YFSETQ. V shed 4 bases and J shed 0 bases, with 19 bases lying between them. The DNA of the CDR3 is TGCGCCAGCAGCCCAGCGAGGCATAACTCCATGAACACTGAAGCTTTCTTT. Protein sequence: CASSPARHNSMNTEAFF.

The chain joins TRBV15 to TRBJ1-5, with D possibly being TRBD1 (6 bases). Germline CDR1 LNHNV, CDR2 YYDKDF (reference sequence). V lost 10 bases and J lost 0, with 10 bases in between. The CDR3 sequence is 13 residues long. The CDR3 reads CAIGQNSNQPQHF. The CDR3 region has the DNA TGTGCCATTGGACAGAATAGCAATCAGCCCCAGCATTTT.

The chain carries TRBV24-1 and TRBJ2-2, with D possibly TRBD2 on 7 matching bases. Deletions cut 9 bases from V and 2 bases from J, with 12 bases between. The CDR3 spans 14 residues. Germline V gene sequence: CDR1 KGHDR, CDR2 SFDVKD. DNA of the CDR3: TGTGCCACCTCGGGGGGCCTTAACACCGGGGAGCTGTTTTTT. Its translation: CATSGGLNTGELFF.

J is TRBJ2-5 and V is TRBV7-6; 11 bases agree with TRBD2. Trimming took 1 base from V and 1 from J; bases not matched to a gene: 2. The CDR3 has 16 residues. Germline assignment: CDR1 SGHVS and CDR2 FNYEAQ. CDR3 bases: TGTGCCAGCAGCTTAGTAGCGGGAGGGCCCCAAGAGACCCAGTACTTC. Amino acid sequence: CASSLVAGGPQETQYF.

The chain links TRBV6-4 to TRBJ1-1; a weak D match, TRBD1 (6 bases). V dropped 5 bases and J dropped 2 bases, with 9 bases sitting between them. The germline gives CDR1 MRHNA, CDR2 SNTAGT. The CDR3 has 13 residues. The CDR3 sequence is CASSWTENTEAFF. CDR3 sequence (DNA): TGTGCCAGCAGTTGGACAGAAAACACTGAAGCTTTCTTT.

The genes are TRBV5-1 and TRBJ1-1; 8 nucleotides line up with TRBD1. Germline V gives CDR1 SGHRS, CDR2 YFSETQ. This CDR3 is built from 15 residues. With V trimmed by 3 bases and J by 6 bases, 10 bases remained unmatched. The chain's CDR3 is CASSSNPGGIAEAFF. In DNA, the CDR3 is TGCGCCAGCAGCTCCAACCCAGGGGGCATCGCTGAAGCTTTCTTT.

This clone was detected a few times. V usage is TRBV18 and J usage is TRBJ2-3; 7 bases map to TRBD2. The V gene end was trimmed by 1 base and the J gene end by 4 bases; junction bases not matched to a gene: 5. Germline V gene data show CDR1 as KGHSH and CDR2 as LQKENI. This CDR3 region has 15 residues. CDR3 amino acids: CASSPQAGRSDTQYF. CDR3 nucleotide sequence: TGTGCCAGCTCACCACAAGCGGGGAGGTCAGATACGCAGTATTTT.

This clone was observed a handful of times. The V and J genes are TRBV29-1 and TRBJ1-5; 7 nucleotides line up with TRBD1. This CDR3 spans 14 amino acids. V shed 6 bases and J 1 base; nucleotides not matched to a gene: 6. Germline V gene lookup returns CDR1 SQVTM and CDR2 ANQGSEA. CDR3 sequence reads: CSVRQGRSNQPQHF. In DNA form, the CDR3 reads TGCAGCGTCAGACAGGGACGGAGCAATCAGCCCCAGCATTTT.

In DNA, the CDR3 is TGTGCCAGCAGCGTAGGAACAGGGGGAGGGAACATTCAGTACTTC. Translating it yields CASSVGTGGGNIQYF. V is TRBV9 and J is TRBJ2-4, with a tentative D call TRBD1 (8 bases). The CDR3 has 15 residues. Trimming stripped 0 bases from V and 7 bases from J, with 14 bases between. The germline V gene encodes CDR1 SGDLS and CDR2 YYNGEE.

This chain connects TRBV4-1 to TRBJ2-3, with D perhaps matching TRBD2 (5 bases). Trimming took 0 bases from V and 2 from J, leaving 15 bases between them. Germline V gene data show CDR1 as MGHRA and CDR2 as YSYEKL. This CDR3 has 17 amino acids. CDR3 nucleotide sequence: TGCGCCAGCAGCCAAGAGCGGGCCCAGGACCTCACAGATACGCAGTATTTT. It is translated as CASSQERAQDLTDTQYF.

The chain employs TRBV19 and TRBJ1-1, with D uncertain. In germline, CDR1 is LNHDA, CDR2 SQIVND (reference sequence). The CDR3 runs 13 residues. V was trimmed by 2 bases and J by 6 bases, leaving 10 bases between them. The CDR3 reads CASSIKHLAEAFF. For the CDR3, the DNA is TGTGCCAGTAGTATAAAGCATCTTGCTGAAGCTTTCTTT. Full variable domain (rest looked up from reference TRBV19 and TRBJ1-1): DGGITQSPKYLFRKEGQNVTLSCEQNLNHDAMYWYRQDPGQGLRLIYYSQIVNDFQKGDIAEGYSVSREKKESFPLTVTSAQKNPTAFYLCASSIKHLAEAFFGQGTRLTVV.

This clone came up once. The chain employs TRBV5-4 and TRBJ1-2, with D hard to call. The CDR3 sequence is 14 residues long. V was shortened by 0 bases and J by 8 bases, with 14 bases between the two germline ends. CDR1 SGHNT and CDR2 YYREEE come from the germline V gene (reference sequence). CDR3 region: CASSLVGRRRGYTF. In DNA, the CDR3 is TGTGCCAGCAGCTTGGTAGGGAGGAGGCGGGGCTACACCTTC.

The chain combines TRBV28 with TRBJ1-2, with 10 bases matching TRBD1. CDR1 and CDR2 from the germline V gene are MDHEN and SYDVKM. The ends lost 6 bases at V and 2 bases at J; junction bases unmatched: 6. CDR3 length equals 15 residues. The CDR3 DNA follows: TGTGCCAGCAGACACGGACAGGGGGTCAACTATGGCTACACCTTC. Protein product: CASRHGQGVNYGYTF.

CDR3 sequence (DNA): TGTGCCAGCAGTCTCAGGGACACCTTTGGGGAGCAGTACTTC. Translated: CASSLRDTFGEQYF. The chain couples TRBV5-8 to TRBJ2-7, with D perhaps TRBD1 (6 bases). The CDR3 has 14 amino acids. V dropped 5 bases and J dropped 7 bases, with 19 bases sitting between them. Germline lookup yields CDR1 SGHTS and CDR2 YDEGEE.